This T cell receptor (beta chain) was identified during a study of blood T cell repertoires in COVID-19. Overall study: Researchers got acute and convalescent COVID-19 samples from the United States, Italy and Spain. T cells, B-cell-depleted T cells, or PBMCs supplied cDNA or gDNA.

Sequencing used immunoSEQ multiplex PCR; TCRdb keeps in-frame clones, though not all of them. The sample contains 160,000 or so clones, about four fifths of which appear only once. This receptor was identified in a man aged 65 to 85 who had recovered from COVID-19. The sequencing input was peripheral blood.

CDR3 residues: CASSLGVREGYGYTF. The CDR3 nucleotides read TGTGCCAGCAGCTTAGGAGTCAGGGAGGGTTATGGCTACACCTTC. This chain joins TRBV7-2 and TRBJ1-2; maybe TRBD1 (5 bases). Trimming left V 1 base short and J 5 bases short, with 14 bases between. The CDR3 has 15 amino acids. Germline V gene sequence: CDR1 SGHTA, CDR2 FQGNSA.